The T cell receptor (beta chain) under discussion was sequenced for a study of T cell changes during pregnancy in multiple sclerosis (dated by TCRdb to about 2019). General notes on the study: The study examined how the T cell repertoire changed over the course of pregnancy in women with multiple sclerosis.

Library preparation employed the immunoSEQ multiplex PCR assay. TCRdb carries this immuneACCESS record with in-frame sequences only. Its versions omit some clonotypes, under half of them owing to an unresolved V gene in the studies checked, with the rest unexplained. Across this sample there are about 67,000 clones, with 90% seen only once. Together, the top ten hold around 1.5% of the sample. Concerning this clone itself: Its specific antigen is unknown. No much larger clone is present one base from it, and per-base qualities are unavailable.

V is shortened by 2 bases, J by 0 bases, and the region joining them spans 13 bases. CDR1 GTSNPN and CDR2 SVGIG are derived from the germline V gene (reference sequence). The CDR3 numbers 15 residues from cysteine through phenylalanine. The retained sequence is limited to the CDR3, 45 bases, with the frame set at the first base. The receptor was derived from a female donor with multiple sclerosis, enrolled in a pregnancy study. Specimen: peripheral blood, collected in the third trimester of pregnancy. The chain uses TRBV30 and TRBJ1-1; no D gene is confidently identified. Here is the DNA: TGTGCCTGGAGTCCCGGGTACGCTCTGAACACTGAAGCTTTCTTT. This codes for CAWSPGYALNTEAFF. Joined to the reference TRBV30 and TRBJ1-1 proteins, this CDR3 gives the full variable domain: SQTIHQWPATLVQPVGSPLSLECTVEGTSNPNLYWYRQAAGRGLQLLFYSVGIGQISSEVPQNLSASRPQDRQFILSSKKLLLSDSGFYLCAWSPGYALNTEAFFGQGTRLTVV.